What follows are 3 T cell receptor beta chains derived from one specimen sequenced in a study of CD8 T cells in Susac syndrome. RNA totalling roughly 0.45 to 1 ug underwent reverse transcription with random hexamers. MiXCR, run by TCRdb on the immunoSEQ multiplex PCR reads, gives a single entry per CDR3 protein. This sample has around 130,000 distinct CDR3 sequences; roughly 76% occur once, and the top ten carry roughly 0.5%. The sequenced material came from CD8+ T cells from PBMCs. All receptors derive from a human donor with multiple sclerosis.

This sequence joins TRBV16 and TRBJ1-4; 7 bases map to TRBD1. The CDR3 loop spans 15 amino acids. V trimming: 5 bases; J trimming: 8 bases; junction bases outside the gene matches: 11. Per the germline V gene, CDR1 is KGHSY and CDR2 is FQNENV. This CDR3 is CASSGPTGPHEKLFF. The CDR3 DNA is TGTGCCAGCAGCGGCCCGACAGGGCCCCACGAAAAACTGTTTTTT.

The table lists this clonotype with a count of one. The CDR3 is CASSPGLGMGELFF. DNA for the CDR3: TGTGCCAGCAGTCCAGGACTAGGAATGGGGGAGCTGTTTTTT. The chain has TRBV27 and TRBJ2-2; 7 nucleotides agree with TRBD2. V shed 5 bases, J shed 8 bases, and the junction held 8 bases outside the gene matches. The CDR3 length is 14 residues. CDR1 and CDR2 from the germline V gene are MNHEY and SMNVEV (reference sequence).

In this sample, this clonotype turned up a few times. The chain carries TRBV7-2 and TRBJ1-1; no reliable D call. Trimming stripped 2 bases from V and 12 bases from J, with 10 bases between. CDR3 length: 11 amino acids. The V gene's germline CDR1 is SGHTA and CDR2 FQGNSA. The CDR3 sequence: CASSLLGPSFF. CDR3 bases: TGTGCCAGCAGCTTACTAGGACCCTCTTTCTTT.